Listed here is a single T cell receptor (beta chain). Its cognate antigen has yet to be identified. No base-level quality is on record; no much larger clone is a single base apart. The sample comes from a study of vaccination and CD4 T cells after COVID-19 (dated 2022 in TCRdb). In terms of the full investigation: Convalescent patients had a positive SARS-CoV-2 result on nasal swab PCR, and of these patients, nine had mild disease and one had severe disease. Two doses of either the Pfizer-BioNTech BNT162b2 vaccine (n=8) or the Moderna mRNA-1273 vaccine (n=2) were administered to participants. In control cultures, a CEFX viral epitope pool was used as positive control, an HIV-1 Nef peptide pool was used as negative control, or no peptide was added. Six males and four females were included in the convalescent cohort, with two Hispanic individuals, seven Caucasians, two Asians and one multiracial person represented. Post-vaccine blood samples were taken a median of around 68 days after the second vaccine dose, with a range of about 13 to 250 days. Post-COVID blood samples were collected from convalescent patients a median of roughly 100 days after diagnosis, with a range of roughly 30 to 161 days. For stimulating the cultures, overlapping spike peptide pools were used, derived from SARS-CoV-2 as well as from the common cold coronaviruses HCoV-NL63, HCoV-OC43 and HCoV-229E. The spike-specific CD4+ TCR repertoire was compared before and after mRNA vaccination in 10 COVID-19 convalescent patients and a few infection-naive healthy vaccine recipients.

The germline V gene sets CDR1 to MDHEN and CDR2 to SYDVKM. V is pared back by 2 bases and J by 5 bases, with 9 bases lying between the germline termini. Taken from cysteine to phenylalanine, the CDR3 has 13 residues. The retained sequence is limited to the CDR3, 39 bases, with the frame set at the first base. The treatment or condition tag for this specimen amounts to: roughly 10-day PBMC culture with coronavirus spike peptide pools or control peptides (ViraFEST assay). To expand antigen-specific T cells with peptide pools and then pick out the expanded clonotypes through TCR sequencing, the study relied on the ViraFEST assay. The positive SARS-CoV-2 PCR tests of the convalescent patients were dated from March to December 2020, before the Alpha, Beta and Delta variants emerged in the United States. PBMCs were cultured at roughly 2 million per well in IMDM supplemented with about 5% human AB serum and around 10 IU/ml IL-2, with approximately 9.2 ug/ml peptide pools added. Half of the culture medium was replaced with fresh IL-2-containing medium on days 3 and 7. After 10 days of culture, CD4+ T cells were isolated by negative selection using the EasySep CD4+ T cell isolation kit. PBMCs were separated from whole blood using Ficoll-Paque Plus gradient centrifugation and then either used fresh or cryopreserved at -140C. Each culture condition was generally run in triplicate wells.

Library preparation was by PCR. TCR sequencing of DNA from cultured CD4+ T cells used the Oncomine TCR Beta short-read assay at the Johns Hopkins FTIC core. Genomic DNA was extracted from the cultured CD4+ T cells with the QIAamp micro DNA kit. The Oncomine TCR Beta libraries from cultured CD4+ T cells were pooled using unique dual indexes and then sequenced on an Illumina iSeq 100. Per the source publication's procedure: Non-productive sequences were removed, and CDR3s that did not start with C, did not end with F or W, or were shorter than 7 amino acids were discarded. The MANAFEST web application was used to identify antigen-specific clonotypes by comparing peptide-stimulated wells against reference wells and other culture wells. An FDR below 0.05, an odds ratio above 5, and a productive frequency above 0.1% in at least two of three replicate wells were required for clones to be considered positive. A clonotype counted as cross-reactive if it showed significant expansion both in the SARS-CoV-2 spike wells and in at least one common cold coronavirus spike condition. CDR3 homology was assessed with Levenshtein distances (stringdist) and unrooted phylogenetic trees (ape) in R version 3.6.1. TCRdb applied fastp at Q25 and MiXCR to the public reads, then kept only in-frame beta chains. Under each unique CDR3 protein, matching rows form one entry showing the most common genes and DNA. The V and J calls were determined by TCRdb, not by the authors. The sample profile shows more than 20,000 distinct CDR3 sequences; around three quarters of them were found once. In total, the top ten clones hold approximately 9% of the sample.

The research as a whole found: In convalescent patients, nearly all vaccine-specific clones (304 of 307) were found to be mono-reactive for SARS-CoV-2 spike rather than cross-reactive with common cold coronaviruses. Only a relatively small number of convalescent patients were included in the study, and early timepoints following natural infection were not analyzed. Among the post-vaccine SARS-CoV-2-reactive clones in convalescent patients, a median approximately 90% showed up only after vaccination, which suggests vaccine-specific priming. The median count of SARS-CoV-2-reactive clonotypes went up from approximately 22 after infection to 30 to 40 after vaccination, although the change was not significant.

The receptor was isolated from a human donor who had recovered from COVID-19. The chain links TRBV28 with TRBJ1-2; TRBD1 might be the D gene, on 6 matching bases. The sample taken for sequencing was CD4+ T cells from blood, cultured in vitro. The base sequence is TGTGCCAGCAGTTTAGACAGGAGTTATGGCTACACCTTC. Translated, it reads CASSLDRSYGYTF.